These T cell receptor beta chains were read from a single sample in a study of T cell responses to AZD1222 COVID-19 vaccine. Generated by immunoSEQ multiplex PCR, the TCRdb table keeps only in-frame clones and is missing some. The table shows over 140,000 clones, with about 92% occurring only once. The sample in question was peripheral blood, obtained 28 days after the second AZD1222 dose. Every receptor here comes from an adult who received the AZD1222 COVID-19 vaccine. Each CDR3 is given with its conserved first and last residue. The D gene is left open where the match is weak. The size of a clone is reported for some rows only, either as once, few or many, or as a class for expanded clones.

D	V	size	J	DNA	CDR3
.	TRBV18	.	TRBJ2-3	TGTGCCAGCTCTGTAACGGATACGCAGTATTTT	CASSVTDTQYF
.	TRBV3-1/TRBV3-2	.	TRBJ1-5	TGTGCCAGCAGCCCAGGCGGACTGATTAGCAATCAGCCCCAGCATTTT	CASSPGGLISNQPQHF
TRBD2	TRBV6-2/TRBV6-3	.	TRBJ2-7	TGTGCCAGCAGTCGACCTAGCGGGAGTAGGTACGAGCAGTACTTC	CASSRPSGSRYEQYF
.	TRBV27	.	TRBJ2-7	TGTGCCAGCAGTTCCCGGAACAACTACGAGCAGTACTTC	CASSSRNNYEQYF
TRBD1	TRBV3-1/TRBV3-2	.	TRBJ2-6	TGTGCCAGCAGCTCAGGGATGACAGGGGGGGGCCCTGGGGCCAACGTCCTGACTTTC	CASSSGMTGGGPGANVLTF
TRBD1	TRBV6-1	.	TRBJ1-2	TGTGCCAGCAGTGAAGCAGGGGGCCGCATCGGCTACACCTTC	CASSEAGGRIGYTF
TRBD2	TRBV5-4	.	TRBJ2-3	TGTGCCAGCAGCTTGGTTCCTCGGGCGGGAGATTTGGATACGCAGTATTTT	CASSLVPRAGDLDTQYF
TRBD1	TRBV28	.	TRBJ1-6	TGTGCCAGCAGGCAGTCGGCCGGGACAGGGGGCTCCTATAATTCACCCCTCCACTTT	CASRQSAGTGGSYNSPLHF
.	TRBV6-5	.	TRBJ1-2	TGTGCCAGCATTACACTTGGCCGGGCCTATGGCTACACCTTC	CASITLGRAYGYTF
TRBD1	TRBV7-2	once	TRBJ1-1	TGTGCCAGCAGCTCACCCTTGACAGGGCCGAACACTGAAGCTTTCTTT	CASSSPLTGPNTEAFF
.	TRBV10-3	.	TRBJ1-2	TGTGCCATCCGGACAAGTTATGGCTACACCTTC	CAIRTSYGYTF
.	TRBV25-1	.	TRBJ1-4	TGTGCCAGCAGTGAGGGGGGGGTTGACGAAAAACTGTTTTTT	CASSEGGVDEKLFF
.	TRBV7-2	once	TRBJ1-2	TGTGCCAGCAGCCAGGACCACGTCTATGGCTACACCTTC	CASSQDHVYGYTF
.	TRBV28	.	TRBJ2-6	TGTGCCAGCAGTTCGCCCGCATCGTCCGGGGCCAACGTCCTGACTTTC	CASSSPASSGANVLTF
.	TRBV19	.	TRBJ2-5	TGTGCCAGTAGTTGGGCAGAACAAGAGACCCAGTACTTC	CASSWAEQETQYF
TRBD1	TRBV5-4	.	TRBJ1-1	TGTGCCAGCAGCTTGGTAGGGAGGGGGCGGAGGACTGAAGCTTTCTTT	CASSLVGRGRRTEAFF
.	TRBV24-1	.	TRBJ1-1	TGTGCCACCAGTGATGGCCCCGGGGGTGGCACTGAAGCTTTCTTT	CATSDGPGGGTEAFF
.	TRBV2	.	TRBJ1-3	TGTGCCAGCAGTCTGAGAGATCTCCCTGGAAACACCATATATTTT	CASSLRDLPGNTIYF
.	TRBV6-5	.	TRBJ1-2	TGTGCCAGCAGCCCCGCATCCAGTGGAAACTATGGCTACACCTTC	CASSPASSGNYGYTF
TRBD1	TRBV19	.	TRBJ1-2	TGTGCCAGTAGTCCCGGGACAGGGGGACCGACTAACTATGGCTACACCTTC	CASSPGTGGPTNYGYTF
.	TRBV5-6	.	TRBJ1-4	TGTGCCAGCAGCTTGGGGTCAGCGACGAACATTGAAAAACTGTTTTTT	CASSLGSATNIEKLFF
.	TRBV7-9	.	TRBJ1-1	TGTGCCAGCAGCTTACAGGGGAGCTTCACTGAAGCTTTCTTT	CASSLQGSFTEAFF
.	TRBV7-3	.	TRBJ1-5	TGTGCCAGCAGCTTAGACAGCAATCAGCCCCAGCATTTT	CASSLDSNQPQHF
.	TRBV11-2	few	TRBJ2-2	TGTGCCAGCAGCTTAGAACGGGGCGGGGAGCTGTTTTTT	CASSLERGGELFF
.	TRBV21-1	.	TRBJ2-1	TGTGCCAGCAGCAAAGGACTAGCGGAATACAATGAGCAGTTCTTC	CASSKGLAEYNEQFF
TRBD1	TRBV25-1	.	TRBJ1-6	TGTGCCAGCAGTGACAACCGGGACAGGGGTTTCCCCCACTTT	CASSDNRDRGFPHF
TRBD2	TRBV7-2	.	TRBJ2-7	TGTGCCAGCAGCAAAACTAGCGGGATTAGCTACGAGCAGTACTTC	CASSKTSGISYEQYF
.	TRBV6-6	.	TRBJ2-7	TGTGCCAGCAGACTCTGGGGAGGAGAGTACGAGCAGTACTTC	CASRLWGGEYEQYF
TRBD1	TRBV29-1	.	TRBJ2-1	TGCAGCGGGACAGGTCTCCCCTACAATGAGCAGTTCTTC	CSGTGLPYNEQFF
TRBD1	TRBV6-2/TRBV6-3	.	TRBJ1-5	TGTGCCAGCAGTGCGGGACAGGGGGCATTTCAGCCCCAGCATTTT	CASSAGQGAFQPQHF
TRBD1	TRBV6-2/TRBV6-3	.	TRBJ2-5	TGTGCCAGCAGTCCACGGACAGGGCGGGAGACCCAGTACTTC	CASSPRTGRETQYF
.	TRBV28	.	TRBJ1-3	TGTGCCAGCAGTTTACCCTCTGGAAACACCATATATTTT	CASSLPSGNTIYF
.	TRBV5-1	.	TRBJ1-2	TGCGCCAGCAGCTTGCCCCTCCTACAGGGTGATACGGGCTACACCTTC	CASSLPLLQGDTGYTF
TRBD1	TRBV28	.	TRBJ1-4	TGTGCCAGCAGTCGACAGGGGGCTGGGGAAAAACTGTTTTTT	CASSRQGAGEKLFF
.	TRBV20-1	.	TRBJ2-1	TGCAGTGCTAGTCCACCTGCGGATGAGCAGTTCTTC	CSASPPADEQFF